The sequence of this TCR beta chain was determined in a study of shared clonotypes between healthy human individuals. Some clones are missing from TCRdb's copy, which holds only in-frame ones; the method was immunoSEQ multiplex PCR. This sample has 2 million to 2.5 million clones; about 94% occur once, and the top ten carry roughly 0.13%. Naive CD45RA+ and memory CD45RA-negative subsets were split from CD4+ cells. As to this clone: Its matching antigen is unknown.

General study points: The four-donor shared clonotypes exceeded non-shared clonotypes in generation probability, with non-shared ones scoring lower. The donor pool, a small one, limited the genetic and exposure-history diversity represented. Although depth was large, rarefaction showed that sequencing of the sorted subsets was incomplete.

Per germline, CDR1 SGHRS and CDR2 YFSETQ. The CDR3 has 16 residues. Trimming left V 0 bases short and J 8 bases short, with 17 bases between. The sample taken for sequencing was naive CD4+ T cells sorted from blood. Regarding subset: CD45RA+ positively selected. The V and J genes are TRBV5-1 and TRBJ1-4, with D tentatively TRBD1 (6 bases). This sequence originates from a man younger than 30 in good health. CDR3 sequence: CASSLEGGASREKLFF. In DNA form, the CDR3 reads TGCGCCAGCAGCTTGGAGGGGGGCGCTTCGCGGGAAAAACTGTTTTTT.